The 12 T cell receptor beta chains given below trace back to one sample, sequenced in a study of breast tumors, draining lymph nodes, adjacent tissues. One entry per CDR3 protein results from TCRdb running MiXCR on the multiplex PCR reads. The sample lists about 22,000 distinct CDR3 sequences; roughly 60% were seen once. Sequencing used tumor-adjacent breast tissue. These receptors were taken from a female donor with breast cancer. Some clones in this sample may be carry-over from other donors' samples.

This sequence joins TRBV25-1 and TRBJ1-4, with 7 nucleotides matching TRBD1. V lost 2 bases to trimming and J lost 8 bases; unmatched junction nucleotides: 8. CDR1 is MGHDK and CDR2 is SYGVNS in the germline V gene. The CDR3 has 15 residues. The CDR3 sequence is CASSEMNRGNEKLFF. The CDR3 DNA is TGTGCCAGCAGTGAAATGAACAGGGGAAACGAAAAACTGTTTTTT. The full variable domain, with the rest looked up from reference TRBV25-1 and TRBJ1-4, is EADIYQTPRYLVIGTGKKITLECSQTMGHDKMYWYQQDPGMELHLIHYSYGVNSTEKGDLSSESTVSRIRTEHFPLTLESARPSHTSQYLCASSEMNRGNEKLFFGSGTQLSVL.

The chain links TRBV4-3 to TRBJ2-3; D is uncertain. Germline V CDR1 and CDR2: LGHNA, YSLEER. The CDR3 is 10 residues long. V lost 4 bases, J lost 13 bases, and 9 bases lay in between. The CDR3 DNA is TGCGCCAGCAGCCGTAGGATGGAGTATTTT. As protein: CASSRRMEYF.

This clonotype showed up many times. Possible read error: a much larger clone is one base away. The genes are TRBV20-1 and TRBJ2-5; the D is unclear. Per germline, CDR1 DFQATT and CDR2 SNEGSKA (reference sequence). The V gene lost 0 bases and the J gene lost 13 bases, with 15 bases spanning the gap. CDR3 size: 12 residues. CDR3 coding DNA: TGCAGTGCTAGAGATCCCGGCGCCCCACCGTACTTC. Translation gives CSARDPGAPPYF.

By proportion, this clonotype is medium-sized (0.01 to 0.1%). The V call is TRBV20-1, the J call TRBJ2-3, with D unclear. The CDR3 is 13 residues long. CDR1 is DFQATT, CDR2 SNEGSKA, per germline (reference sequence). V lost 1 base and J 3 bases, leaving 8 bases between the germline ends. CDR3 sequence (DNA): TGCAGTGCTAGAGCGGTGGGAACAGATACGCAGTATTTT. This codes for CSARAVGTDTQYF.

The V and J genes are TRBV19 and TRBJ2-3, with a weak D call TRBD2 (7 bases). The CDR3 sequence is 15 residues long. The V and J ends lost 5 bases and 8 bases respectively, with 20 bases between them. Germline CDR1 is LNHDA and CDR2 is SQIVND (reference sequence). The CDR3 protein is CASSVGGSGGGTQYF. The CDR3, as DNA: TGTGCCAGTAGTGTGGGGGGCTCGGGAGGAGGTACGCAGTATTTT.

The gene calls are TRBV7-2 and TRBJ2-7; 8 bases agree with TRBD1. Germline V lookup: CDR1 SGHTA, CDR2 FQGNSA. V was clipped by 5 bases and J by 2 bases; unmatched bases: 11. This CDR3 region has 16 residues. CDR3 DNA sequence: TGTGCCAGCAGCGATACCCTGGGGACAGGTACCTACGAGCAGTACTTC. Translation gives CASSDTLGTGTYEQYF.

This clonotype was recorded many times. The genes are TRBV7-9 and TRBJ1-1; D remains ambiguous. Germline CDR1 and CDR2: SEHNR and FQNEAQ (reference sequence). The CDR3 is made up of 15 amino acids. V gave up 5 bases and J gave up 4 bases, with 17 bases separating them. The CDR3 sequence is CASSPQTGLGTEAFF. The CDR3 nucleotides read TGTGCCAGCAGCCCCCAAACCGGATTGGGCACTGAAGCTTTCTTT.

The gene calls are TRBV20-1 and TRBJ1-3, with D uncertain. V dropped 3 bases and J dropped 0 bases, with 12 bases sitting between them. The V gene's germline CDR1 is DFQATT and CDR2 SNEGSKA (reference sequence). The CDR3 length is 15 residues. CDR3 loop: CSASTQAISGNTIYF. CDR3 DNA sequence: TGCAGTGCTAGTACCCAGGCGATCTCTGGAAACACCATATATTTT.

The chain combines TRBV4-2 with TRBJ1-5, with D tentatively TRBD1 (6 bases). Trimming left V 0 bases short and J 6 bases short, with 15 bases between. The CDR3 is 16 residues long. The germline V gene encodes CDR1 LGHNA and CDR2 YNFKEQ. Written as DNA, the CDR3 is TGTGCCAGCAGCCAAGACAGGGGAGTGGTCGGTCAGCCCCAGCATTTT. This gives the protein CASSQDRGVVGQPQHF.

The CDR3 sequence is CASSYGTGGSYGYTF. CDR3 DNA sequence: TGTGCCAGCAGCTACGGGACAGGGGGCTCCTATGGCTACACCTTC. The chain recombines TRBV5-6 with TRBJ1-2; 12 bases are a match to TRBD1. The germline CDR1 and CDR2 sequences are SGHDT and YYEEEE. CDR3 length equals 15 residues. Losses at the gene ends were 3 bases for V and 4 bases for J; bases not matched to a gene: 4.

The table lists this clonotype with a count of one. V is TRBV19 and J is TRBJ2-3; D unresolved. Trimming left V 3 bases short and J 2 bases short, with 9 bases between. This CDR3 region has 14 residues. Looked up from germline, CDR1 is LNHDA and CDR2 is SQIVND (reference sequence). CDR3 in DNA: TGTGCCAGTAGTATGGGCACGTTCACAGATACGCAGTATTTT. This translates into CASSMGTFTDTQYF.

This chain links TRBV24-1 with TRBJ2-7; 11 bases map to TRBD2. The CDR3 loop spans 16 amino acids. Germline loops: CDR1 KGHDR, CDR2 SFDVKD. The trim removed 5 bases at V and 2 bases at J, leaving 7 bases unmatched. The CDR3 DNA reads TGTGCCACCAGTGGACCCGGGACTAGCGGACCCTACGAGCAGTACTTC. Translation gives CATSGPGTSGPYEQYF.